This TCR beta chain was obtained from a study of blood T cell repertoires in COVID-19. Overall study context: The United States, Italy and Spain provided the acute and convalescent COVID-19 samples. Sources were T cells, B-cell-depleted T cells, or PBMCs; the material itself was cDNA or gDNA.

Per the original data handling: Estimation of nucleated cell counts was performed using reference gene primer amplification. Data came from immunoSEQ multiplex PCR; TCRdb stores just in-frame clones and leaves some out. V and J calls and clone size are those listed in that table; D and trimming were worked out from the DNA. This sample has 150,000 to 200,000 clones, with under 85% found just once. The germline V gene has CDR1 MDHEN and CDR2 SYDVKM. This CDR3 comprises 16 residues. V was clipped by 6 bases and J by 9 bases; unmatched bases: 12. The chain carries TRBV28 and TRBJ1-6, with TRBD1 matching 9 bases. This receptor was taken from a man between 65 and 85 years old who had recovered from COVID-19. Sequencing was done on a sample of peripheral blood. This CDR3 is CASSQLTGGPISPLHF. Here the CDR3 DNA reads TGTGCCAGCAGCCAACTGACAGGGGGGCCAATTTCACCCCTCCACTTT. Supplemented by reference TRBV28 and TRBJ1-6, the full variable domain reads DVKVTQSSRYLVKRTGEKVFLECVQDMDHENMFWYRQDPGLGLRLIYFSYDVKMKEKGDIPEGYSVSREKKERFSLILESASTNQTSMYLCASSQLTGGPISPLHFGNGTRLTVT.